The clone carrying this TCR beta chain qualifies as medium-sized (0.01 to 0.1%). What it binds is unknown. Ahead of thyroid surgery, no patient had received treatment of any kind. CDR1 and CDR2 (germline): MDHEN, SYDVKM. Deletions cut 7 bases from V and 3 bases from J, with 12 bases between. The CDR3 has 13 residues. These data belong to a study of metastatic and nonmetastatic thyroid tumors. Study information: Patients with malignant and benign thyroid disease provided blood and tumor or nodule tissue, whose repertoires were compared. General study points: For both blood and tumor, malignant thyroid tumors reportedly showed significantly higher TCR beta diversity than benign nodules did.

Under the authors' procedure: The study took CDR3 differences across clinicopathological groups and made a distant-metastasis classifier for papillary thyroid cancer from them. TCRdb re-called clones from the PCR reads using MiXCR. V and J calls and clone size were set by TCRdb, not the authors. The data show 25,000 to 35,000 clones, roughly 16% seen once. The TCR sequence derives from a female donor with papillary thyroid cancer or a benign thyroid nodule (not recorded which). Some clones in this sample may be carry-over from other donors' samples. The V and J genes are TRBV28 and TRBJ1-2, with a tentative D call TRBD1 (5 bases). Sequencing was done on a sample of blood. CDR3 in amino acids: CASKPGGYYGYTF. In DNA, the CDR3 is TGTGCCAGCAAACCCGGGGGGTACTATGGCTACACCTTC.